Each of the 30 T cell receptor beta chains below was sequenced from the same sample in a study of T cells in Graves' hyperthyroidism and ophthalmopathy. There were TCR beta CDR3 regions amplified from RNA transcripts. The HTBI primer set drove a first-round RT-PCR of the TCR CDR3. MiXCR was run by TCRdb on the multiplex PCR reads, yielding one entry per CDR3 protein. The sample gives under 650,000 distinct CDR3 sequences, roughly 15% of which show up once; around 4% is in the top ten. The source material was blood. These receptors originate from a woman aged 25 to 39 with Graves' hyperthyroidism.

This clonotype was seen repeatedly, ten times or more. The V gene is TRBV28, the J gene TRBJ1-1, with D uncertain. The CDR3 consists of 14 residues. V was trimmed by 1 base and J by 5 bases, leaving 11 bases between them. CDR1 is MDHEN and CDR2 is SYDVKM in the germline V gene. The CDR3, as DNA: TGTGCCAGCAGTTTATCCTGGGGTCGGACTGAAGCTTTCTTT. Translated, it gives CASSLSWGRTEAFF.

This clonotype was recorded a few times. V is TRBV6-1 and J is TRBJ2-2, with TRBD2 as a possible D gene (5 bases). This CDR3 spans 14 amino acids. Germline lookup yields CDR1 MNHNS and CDR2 SASEGT. The ends were cut back, 8 bases at V and 7 bases at J, with 17 bases in the middle. Written as DNA, the CDR3 is TGTGCCAGCCCCCTCGGGGTTGGTGGCGGGGAGCTGTTTTTT. This encodes CASPLGVGGGELFF.

This clonotype appeared a few times. The chain uses TRBV28 and TRBJ2-3; 10 bases align to TRBD2. Germline V CDR1 and CDR2: MDHEN, SYDVKM. CDR3 length: 15 amino acids. V was clipped by 3 bases and J by 2 bases; unmatched bases: 2. This CDR3 reads CASSFTSGNTDTQYF. The CDR3 nucleotides are TGTGCCAGCAGTTTTACTAGCGGGAACACAGATACGCAGTATTTT.

This chain connects TRBV20-1 to TRBJ1-3; D is possibly TRBD1 (6 bases). V lost 1 base to trimming and J lost 4 bases, with 14 bases between them. The CDR3 extends over 15 amino acids. Looked up from germline, CDR1 is DFQATT and CDR2 is SNEGSKA (reference sequence). This CDR3 reads CSARGDIYAGNTIYF. The DNA of the CDR3 is TGCAGTGCTAGAGGGGACATCTACGCCGGAAACACCATATATTTT.

V usage is TRBV24-1 and J usage is TRBJ1-2; no firm D call. This CDR3 is 13 amino acids long. V lost 5 bases, J lost 4 bases, and 10 bases lay in between. Germline CDR1 KGHDR, CDR2 SFDVKD. The CDR3 DNA reads as TGTGCCACCAGTGCCATGGGAGGCTATGGCTACACCTTC. Residues: CATSAMGGYGYTF.

This clonotype was seen a few times. The chain uses TRBV27 and TRBJ1-1, with 8 bases matching TRBD1. The V segment lost 3 bases and the J segment 8 bases; nucleotides outside the gene matches: 2. The germline CDR1 and CDR2 sequences are MNHEY and SMNVEV (reference sequence). The CDR3 runs 12 residues. CDR3 protein: CASSFGTGEAFF. CDR3 nucleotide sequence: TGTGCCAGCAGTTTCGGGACAGGCGAAGCTTTCTTT.

This clonotype was observed at least ten times. CDR3 sequence reads: CSARVGSPLHF. The CDR3 DNA reads TGCAGTGCTAGGGTGGGGTCACCCCTCCACTTT. The V gene is TRBV20-1, the J gene TRBJ1-6; no firm D call. CDR1 DFQATT and CDR2 SNEGSKA come from the germline V gene (reference sequence). This CDR3 contains 11 residues. Trimming left V 3 bases short and J 10 bases short, with 7 bases between.

This clonotype appeared many times. This chain links TRBV6-1 with TRBJ2-5, with D perhaps being TRBD1 or TRBD2 (6 bases each). V lost 8 bases, J lost 3 bases, and 19 bases lay in between. Germline assignment: CDR1 MNHNS and CDR2 SASEGT. The CDR3 loop spans 15 amino acids. The chain's CDR3 is CASSDLASGEETQYF. The CDR3 DNA sequence: TGTGCCAGCTCCGACCTAGCGTCAGGGGAAGAGACCCAGTACTTC.

This clonotype showed up many times. The gene calls are TRBV11-2 and TRBJ2-3, with unresolved D. The length of the CDR3 is 13 residues. V lost 1 base and J lost 6, with 8 bases in between. CDR1 and CDR2 from the germline V gene are SGHAT and FQNNGV. The CDR3 is CASSLVRADTQYF. The CDR3 nucleotides are TGTGCCAGCAGCTTAGTCCGGGCGGATACGCAGTATTTT. The variable domain in full, completed from reference TRBV11-2 and TRBJ2-3, reads EAGVAQSPRYKIIEKRQSVAFWCNPISGHATLYWYQQILGQGPKLLIQFQNNGVVDDSQLPKDRFSAERLKGVDSTLKIQPAKLEDSAVYLCASSLVRADTQYFGPGTRLTVL.

This clonotype was counted ten times or more. V and J are TRBV18 and TRBJ2-5; unclear D gene. Trimming took 2 bases from V and 2 from J, leaving 9 bases between them. This CDR3 is built from 14 residues. The germline V gene encodes CDR1 KGHSH and CDR2 LQKENI. The CDR3 region is CASSPSRRQETQYF. The CDR3 region has the DNA TGTGCCAGCTCACCATCGCGGCGGCAAGAGACCCAGTACTTC. The variable domain in full, with the rest retrieved from reference TRBV18 and TRBJ2-5, is NAGVMQNPRHLVRRRGQEARLRCSPMKGHSHVYWYRQLPEEGLKFMVYLQKENIIDESGMPKERFSAEFPKEGPSILRIQQVVRGDSAAYFCASSPSRRQETQYFGPGTRLLVL.

This clonotype was seen repeatedly, ten times or more. The V gene is TRBV6-5, the J gene TRBJ2-5; D tentatively reads TRBD1 or TRBD2 (5 bases each). Germline V gives CDR1 MNHEY, CDR2 SVGAGI. The CDR3 loop spans 10 amino acids. The V gene lost 8 bases and the J gene lost 5 bases, with 6 bases spanning the gap. This chain's CDR3 is CASWGETQYF. The CDR3 DNA reads TGTGCCAGCTGGGGGGAGACCCAGTACTTC.

This clonotype was recorded many times. This chain connects TRBV2 to TRBJ2-5, with D hard to call. Trimming cost V 4 bases and J 5 bases, with 14 bases left between them. The germline V gene encodes CDR1 SNHLY and CDR2 FYNNEI. This CDR3 is 14 amino acids long. CDR3: CASSVQRPGETQYF. The CDR3 DNA reads as TGTGCCAGCAGTGTGCAACGGCCTGGGGAGACCCAGTACTTC.

This clonotype appeared a few times. The chain couples TRBV5-1 to TRBJ1-4; unclear D gene. CDR1 and CDR2 (germline): SGHRS, YFSETQ. CDR3 length: 14 residues. The V and J ends lost 5 bases and 0 bases respectively, with 8 bases between them. CDR3 protein: CASRERATNEKLFF. The CDR3 DNA sequence: TGCGCCAGCAGAGAAAGGGCAACTAATGAAAAACTGTTTTTT.

This clonotype was seen at least ten times. This chain joins TRBV11-1 and TRBJ2-3; 10 bases agree with TRBD2. The CDR3 contains 15 residues. V dropped 5 bases and J dropped 6; count of bases not matched to a gene: 8. The germline V gene has CDR1 SGHAT and CDR2 FQDESV (reference sequence). This CDR3 reads CASSLLAGVRDTQYF. The CDR3 DNA follows: TGTGCCAGCAGCCTGCTAGCGGGAGTAAGGGATACGCAGTATTTT.

The chain combines TRBV20-1 with TRBJ2-7, with 8 positions matching TRBD1. Germline assignment: CDR1 DFQATT and CDR2 SNEGSKA (reference sequence). This CDR3 has 14 amino acids. V dropped 7 bases and J dropped 0; count of bases not matched to a gene: 8. The CDR3: CSVVDRGSSYEQYF. CDR3 sequence (DNA): TGCAGTGTTGTTGACAGGGGAAGCTCCTACGAGCAGTACTTC.

The chain uses TRBV9 and TRBJ2-1; 7 bases line up with TRBD2. This CDR3 comprises 17 residues. From germline, CDR1 is SGDLS and CDR2 YYNGEE. J was trimmed by 7 bases and V by 0 bases; bases with no gene match: 13. CDR3 nucleotides: TGTGCCAGCAGCGTAGGCGGCGGGAGTTTTAAAGGGAATGAGCAGTTCTTC. Residues: CASSVGGGSFKGNEQFF.

This clonotype has a handful of counts. The V gene is TRBV4-1, the J gene TRBJ1-3; the match to TRBD1 covers 8 bases. This CDR3 spans 16 amino acids. Germline loops: CDR1 MGHRA, CDR2 YSYEKL. V lost 0 bases and J lost 3; bases outside the gene matches: 4. The CDR3 DNA follows: TGCGCCAGCAGCCAAGACGGACAGGGCTTTGGAAACACCATATATTTT. Residues: CASSQDGQGFGNTIYF.

The sample holds many counts of this clonotype. This chain connects TRBV24-1 to TRBJ1-2; 10 bases are shared with TRBD1. Looked up from germline, CDR1 is KGHDR and CDR2 is SFDVKD. The CDR3 loop spans 14 amino acids. V lost 4 bases and J lost 8; bases outside the gene matches: 6. The CDR3 bases are TGTGCCACCAGTGACGAGACAGGGGGCAGCGGCTACACCTTC. This codes for CATSDETGGSGYTF.

The chain recombines TRBV30 with TRBJ2-5, with 12 bases that match TRBD2. The trim removed 3 bases at V and 2 bases at J, leaving 10 bases unmatched. The CDR3 spans 17 residues. Germline V CDR1 and CDR2: GTSNPN, SVGIG (reference sequence). CDR3 sequence: CAWRDILAGGPQETQYF. The CDR3 DNA follows: TGTGCCTGGAGGGACATCCTAGCGGGAGGGCCACAAGAGACCCAGTACTTC.

At least ten counts were recorded for this clonotype. The chain recombines TRBV9 with TRBJ1-3; unclear D gene. Trimming cost V 4 bases and J 0 bases, with 14 bases left between them. CDR1 and CDR2 (germline): SGDLS, YYNGEE. The CDR3 length is 16 residues. DNA of the CDR3: TGTGCCAGCAGCCCCCATCCCGACATCTCTGGAAACACCATATATTTT. This codes for CASSPHPDISGNTIYF.

The chain combines TRBV20-1 with TRBJ2-1, with 16 nucleotides matching TRBD2. CDR3 length equals 17 residues. Per the germline V gene, CDR1 is DFQATT and CDR2 is SNEGSKA (reference sequence). V lost 5 bases and J lost 5; bases outside the gene matches: 9. DNA of the CDR3: TGCAGTGCTCGATTACCGGGACTAGCGGGAGGGAACAATGAGCAGTTCTTC. The encoded protein is CSARLPGLAGGNNEQFF.

This clonotype has ten or more counts. The genes are TRBV5-1 and TRBJ2-7, with 12 bases that match TRBD2. This CDR3 spans 16 amino acids. The V gene end was trimmed by 4 bases and the J gene end by 2 bases; junction bases not matched to a gene: 7. Per the germline V gene, CDR1 is SGHRS and CDR2 is YFSETQ. DNA of the CDR3: TGCGCCAGCAGCGCCATACTAGCGGGAGGCCCCTACGAGCAGTACTTC. This sequence encodes CASSAILAGGPYEQYF. The whole variable domain, filled in from reference TRBV5-1 and TRBJ2-7, reads KAGVTQTPRYLIKTRGQQVTLSCSPISGHRSVSWYQQTPGQGLQFLFEYFSETQRNKGNFPGRFSGRQFSNSRSEMNVSTLELGDSALYLCASSAILAGGPYEQYFGPGTRLTVT.

The chain is built from TRBV19 and TRBJ2-1; TRBD2 agrees at 7 bases. The CDR3 length is 15 residues. V shed 5 bases and J 0 bases; nucleotides not matched to a gene: 4. Germline V lookup: CDR1 LNHDA, CDR2 SQIVND (reference sequence). The CDR3 nucleotides read TGTGCCAGTAGTCCCAGCGGGGCCTCCTACAATGAGCAGTTCTTC. It codes for CASSPSGASYNEQFF.

In this sample, this clonotype turned up a few times. This sequence joins TRBV27 and TRBJ2-2, with D perhaps matching TRBD1 or TRBD2 (5 bases each). Germline V gene sequence: CDR1 MNHEY, CDR2 SMNVEV (reference sequence). V lost 3 bases and J 4 bases, leaving 18 bases between the germline ends. The CDR3 contains 17 residues. The CDR3 loop is CASSFFSGKGLTGELFF. The CDR3 DNA follows: TGTGCCAGCAGTTTCTTCTCCGGGAAGGGGCTCACCGGGGAGCTGTTTTTT.

This rearrangement joins TRBV5-1 to TRBJ2-1; 12 bases map to TRBD2. V lost 4 bases, J lost 7 bases, and 6 bases stayed unmatched. Germline loops: CDR1 SGHRS, CDR2 YFSETQ. The CDR3 sequence is 15 residues long. The CDR3 DNA sequence: TGCGCCAGCAGCCTCGGACTAGCGGGGCAAAATGAGCAGTTCTTC. It yields the protein CASSLGLAGQNEQFF. Filled out from reference TRBV5-1 and TRBJ2-1, the complete variable domain reads KAGVTQTPRYLIKTRGQQVTLSCSPISGHRSVSWYQQTPGQGLQFLFEYFSETQRNKGNFPGRFSGRQFSNSRSEMNVSTLELGDSALYLCASSLGLAGQNEQFFGPGTRLTVL.

The chain carries TRBV20-1 and TRBJ2-7, with D unresolved. Germline CDR1 DFQATT, CDR2 SNEGSKA (reference sequence). Between the trimmed V and J ends, which lost 6 bases and 2 bases, there was a span of 14 bases. This CDR3 is 13 amino acids long. CDR3 loop: CSAYSLKPYEQYF. The DNA of the CDR3 is TGCAGTGCCTATTCTCTCAAGCCCTACGAGCAGTACTTC.

This clonotype was recorded a few times. The chain links TRBV29-1 to TRBJ1-1; D not resolved. CDR3 size: 13 residues. The V and J ends lost 2 bases and 4 bases respectively, with 11 bases between them. In germline, CDR1 is SQVTM, CDR2 ANQGSEA. CDR3 DNA sequence: TGCAGCGTTGAAACTGGGGAAGGCACTGAAGCTTTCTTT. It translates to CSVETGEGTEAFF.

With respect to this clonotype: Since a much larger clone is just one base distant, this may be a read error. The chain joins TRBV12-5 to TRBJ2-1, with 10 positions matching TRBD2. CDR3 length: 17 amino acids. Germline V gene data show CDR1 as LGHNT and CDR2 as FRNRAP. CDR3 DNA: TGTGCTAGTGGTCTGGTGGTAGCGGGAGGTCCCTCGAATGAGCAGTTCTTC. It codes for CASGLVVAGGPSNEQFF.

The chain combines TRBV20-1 with TRBJ1-1, with 7 bases identical to TRBD1. The CDR3 has 14 residues. CDR1 is DFQATT and CDR2 is SNEGSKA in the germline V gene (reference sequence). The CDR3 nucleotides read TGCAGCTCACCACGATTTGACAGGGCCACTGAAGCTTTCTTT. Translation gives CSSPRFDRATEAFF.

The rearrangement joins TRBV6-2 or TRBV6-3 to TRBJ2-1, with 8 bases that match TRBD2. V dropped 7 bases and J dropped 2; count of bases not matched to a gene: 10. The germline V gene encodes CDR1 MNHEY and CDR2 SVGEGT. The CDR3 consists of 16 residues. CDR3 sequence: CASNRGGQGTYNEQFF. DNA of the CDR3: TGTGCCAGCAATCGGGGGGGGCAGGGCACCTACAATGAGCAGTTCTTC.